The 6 T cell receptor beta chains in this list originate from one sample, sequenced in a study of radiotherapy plus CTLA-4 blockade in lung cancer (dated by TCRdb to between 2017 and 2018). The library was produced with the immunoSEQ multiplex PCR assay. TCRdb's version of the immuneACCESS table is confined to in-frame rearrangements and falls short of the full clone set. An unresolved V gene accounts for under half of the shortfall where checked; the remainder is of unknown origin. This sample has about 73,000 clones in its table, and roughly 87% of those were observed once. The top ten clonotypes cover around 40% of the sample. The specimen comprised peripheral blood, sampled from a patient treated with radiotherapy plus ipilimumab. These receptors originate from a human donor with non-small cell lung cancer that progressed on radiotherapy plus ipilimumab.

This clone has a single count. At one boundary the junction diverges from the germline segment, which might be a read error. The rearrangement joins TRBV28 to TRBJ2-1; the match to TRBD2 covers 7 bases. This CDR3 is 15 amino acids long. Looked up from germline, CDR1 is MDHEN and CDR2 is SYDVKM. CDR3 in DNA: TGTGCCAGCAGCTCGGCGGGAGCGGCGCGCAATAAGCAGTTCTTC. Translation gives CASSSAGAARNKQFF.

This sequence joins TRBV6-1 and TRBJ1-1; no definite D call. This CDR3 is built from 11 residues. The germline gives CDR1 MNHNS, CDR2 SASEGT. V lost 3 bases and J 4 bases, leaving 3 bases between the germline ends. The CDR3 bases are TGTGCCAGCAGTGAGCCCACTGAAGCTTTCTTT. It translates to CASSEPTEAFF.

CDR3 amino acids: CASSIELETVYSGANVLTF. In DNA, the CDR3 is TGTGCCAGTAGTATAGAATTGGAGACAGTTTACTCTGGGGCCAACGTCCTGACTTTC. V usage is TRBV19 and J usage is TRBJ2-6, with D tentatively TRBD1 (5 bases). Trimming cost V 0 bases and J 0 bases, with 15 bases left between them. Germline-derived CDR1 and CDR2 are LNHDA and SQIVND (reference sequence). The CDR3 length is 19 residues.

The chain combines TRBV14 with TRBJ2-5; 7 bases match TRBD1. Per germline, CDR1 SGHDN and CDR2 FVKESK. J gave up 2 bases and V 3 bases, and 9 bases lay outside the gene matches. This CDR3 contains 16 residues. The chain's CDR3 is CASSQVLGTVQETQYF. The CDR3 nucleotides are TGTGCCAGCAGCCAGGTTCTCGGGACAGTTCAAGAGACCCAGTACTTC.

There are a few counts of this clone. The chain recombines TRBV5-4 with TRBJ2-1; 12 nucleotides match TRBD1. Germline CDR1 is SGHNT and CDR2 is YYREEE (reference sequence). CDR3 length: 18 amino acids. V shed 0 bases, J shed 1 base, and the junction held 5 bases outside the gene matches. In DNA form, the CDR3 reads TGTGCCAGCAGCTTGGGAGGGACAGGGGGCATGTCCTACAATGAGCAGTTCTTC. Protein product: CASSLGGTGGMSYNEQFF.

The rearrangement joins TRBV18 to TRBJ2-3, with 8 nucleotides matching TRBD1. CDR1 KGHSH and CDR2 LQKENI come from the germline V gene. V lost 1 base to trimming and J lost 3 bases; unmatched junction nucleotides: 9. The CDR3 is 17 residues long. This CDR3 is CASSPLFQNRGTDTQYF. For the CDR3, the DNA is TGTGCCAGCTCACCACTGTTTCAAAACAGGGGGACAGATACGCAGTATTTT.